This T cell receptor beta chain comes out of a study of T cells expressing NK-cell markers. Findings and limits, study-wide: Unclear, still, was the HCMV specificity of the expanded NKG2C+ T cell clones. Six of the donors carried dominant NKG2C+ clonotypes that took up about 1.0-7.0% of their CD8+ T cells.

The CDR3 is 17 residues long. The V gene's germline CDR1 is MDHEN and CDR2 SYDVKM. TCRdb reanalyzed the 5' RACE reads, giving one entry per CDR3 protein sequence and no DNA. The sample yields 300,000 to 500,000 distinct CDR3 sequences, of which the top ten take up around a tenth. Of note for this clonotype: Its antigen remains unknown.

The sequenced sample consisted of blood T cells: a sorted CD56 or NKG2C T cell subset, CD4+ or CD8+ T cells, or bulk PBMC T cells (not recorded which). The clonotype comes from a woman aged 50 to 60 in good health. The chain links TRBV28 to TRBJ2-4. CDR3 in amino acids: CASSLAMRQLAKNIQYF.